This entry lists 20 T cell receptor beta chains sequenced from one sample in a study of T cells in Graves' hyperthyroidism and ophthalmopathy. Using RNA transcripts as the source, TCR beta CDR3 regions were amplified. Using the HTBI primer set, a first-round RT-PCR was run on the TCR CDR3. TCRdb redid the calling of the multiplex PCR reads with MiXCR, one entry per CDR3 protein. Of over 700,000 distinct CDR3 sequences in the sample, approximately 40% were seen once. The material sequenced was blood. These receptors were taken from a woman aged 35 to 49 with Graves' hyperthyroidism.

There are many counts of this clonotype. The chain links TRBV7-2 to TRBJ1-4, with TRBD1 matching over 10 bases. V lost 5 bases to trimming and J lost 6 bases; unmatched junction nucleotides: 3. Looked up from germline, CDR1 is SGHTA and CDR2 is FQGNSA. The CDR3 length is 14 residues. In DNA form, the CDR3 reads TGTGCCAGCAGCCGGGACAGGGGACATGAAAAACTGTTTTTT. This gives the protein CASSRDRGHEKLFF. Supplemented by reference TRBV7-2 and TRBJ1-4, the full variable domain reads GAGVSQSPSNKVTEKGKDVELRCDPISGHTALYWYRQSLGQGLEFLIYFQGNSAPDKSGLPSDRFSAERTGGSVSTLTIQRTQQEDSAVYLCASSRDRGHEKLFFGSGTQLSVL.

The genes are TRBV7-2 and TRBJ2-6; 7 nucleotides align to TRBD2. Trimming cost V 5 bases and J 4 bases; bases outside gene matches: 8. This CDR3 is built from 16 residues. Germline V gene sequence: CDR1 SGHTA, CDR2 FQGNSA. The CDR3 here is CASSPAGVGGANVLTF. CDR3 nucleotide sequence: TGTGCCAGCAGCCCCGCGGGGGTAGGAGGGGCCAACGTCCTGACTTTC.

This clonotype was found a few times. The rearrangement joins TRBV7-9 to TRBJ1-5; the match to TRBD1 covers 7 bases. The CDR3 is 15 amino acids. V dropped 5 bases and J dropped 5; count of bases not matched to a gene: 9. The V gene's germline CDR1 is SEHNR and CDR2 FQNEAQ (reference sequence). CDR3 nucleotides: TGTGCCAGCAGCCCACCCCAGGGGGAGTATCAGCCCCAGCATTTT. Its protein product is CASSPPQGEYQPQHF.

The chain couples TRBV28 to TRBJ2-1, with D possibly being TRBD1 or TRBD2 (5 bases each). The V end lost 6 bases, the J end lost 3 bases, and 15 bases lay between the germline ends. CDR1 is MDHEN, CDR2 SYDVKM, per germline. The CDR3 is 15 amino acids. The CDR3 sequence is CASSFDSGNYNEQFF. The CDR3 DNA reads as TGTGCCAGCAGCTTCGACAGCGGTAACTACAATGAGCAGTTCTTC.

The chain joins TRBV7-9 to TRBJ1-1; tentative D call: TRBD1 (6 bases). The CDR3 has 16 amino acids. Germline V gives CDR1 SEHNR, CDR2 FQNEAQ (reference sequence). V was shortened by 3 bases and J by 0 bases, with 14 bases between the two germline ends. CDR3 sequence reads: CASSLGGGPLNTEAFF. Here the CDR3 DNA reads TGTGCCAGCAGCTTGGGGGGGGGGCCCCTGAACACTGAAGCTTTCTTT.

The chain joins TRBV6-5 to TRBJ2-2; D gene unclear. V shed 8 bases and J shed 8 bases, with 6 bases lying between them. CDR3 length: 10 amino acids. Per germline, CDR1 MNHEY and CDR2 SVGAGI. The CDR3 sequence is CASRLGELFF. For the CDR3, the DNA is TGTGCCAGCCGTTTAGGGGAGCTGTTTTTT.

On this clonotype itself: A much bigger clone sits one base away, suggesting this may be a read error. The rearrangement links TRBV2 to TRBJ1-2; D is unresolved. The CDR3 has 12 amino acids. Germline CDR1 and CDR2: SNHLY and FYNNEI. The chain's CDR3 is CASSSKGDGHTF. For the CDR3, the DNA is TGTGCCAGCAGCTCGAAGGGCGATGGCCACACCTTC.

This clonotype was detected ten times or more. The V and J genes are TRBV5-1 and TRBJ2-5; 7 nucleotides align to TRBD2. The CDR3 is 15 residues long. The ends lost 1 base at V and 5 bases at J; junction bases unmatched: 8. CDR1 is SGHRS, CDR2 YFSETQ, per germline. CDR3 bases: TGCGCCAGCAGCTTGCTTCAGGGAGGGGATGAGACCCAGTACTTC. It specifies CASSLLQGGDETQYF.

This clonotype was detected ten times or more. This chain links TRBV12-3 or TRBV12-4 with TRBJ1-6; 10 bases align to TRBD1. The CDR3 totals 14 residues. Germline trimming cut 5 bases from V and 9 bases from J; bases unmatched to any gene: 4. CDR3 nucleotide sequence: TGTGCCAGCAGTCAGACAGGGGGCCTTTCACCCCTCCACTTT. This gives the protein CASSQTGGLSPLHF.

This clonotype has more than one count but fewer than ten. The J gene is TRBJ2-2, the V gene TRBV10-3; 11 nucleotides match TRBD2. This CDR3 contains 17 residues. J gave up 6 bases and V 6 bases, and 12 bases lay outside the gene matches. The germline V gene has CDR1 ENHRY and CDR2 SYGVKD. CDR3 in amino acids: CAISRRLAGGLSGELFF. For the CDR3, the DNA is TGTGCCATCAGCCGGCGGCTAGCGGGAGGTTTGTCCGGGGAGCTGTTTTTT.

Note on this clonotype: One junction end disagrees with the germline gene, perhaps due to a read error. The chain uses TRBV2 and TRBJ1-6, with D hard to call. Germline assignment: CDR1 SNHLY and CDR2 FYNNEI. This CDR3 has 18 residues. CDR3 protein: CASSFFGRSPNNNSPLHF. CDR3 nucleotides: TGTGCGAGCAGTTTCTTCGGACGGAGTCCCAATAATAATTCACCCCTCCACTTT. Filled out from reference TRBV2 and TRBJ1-6, the complete variable domain reads EPEVTQTPSHQVTQMGQEVILRCVPISNHLYFYWYRQILGQKVEFLVSFYNNEISEKSEIFDDQFSVERPDGSNFTLKIRSTKLEDSAMYFCASSFFGRSPNNNSPLHFGNGTRLTVT.

This clonotype appeared many times. Germline is not matched at one junction end, which may reflect a read error. This rearrangement joins TRBV20-1 to TRBJ2-6, with D possibly matching TRBD1 (6 bases). This CDR3 region has 13 residues. CDR1 is DFQATT and CDR2 is SNEGSKA in the germline V gene (reference sequence). The CDR3 DNA is TGCAGTGTAGGGGGATCTGGGGCCAACGTCCCGACTTTC. This gives the protein CSVGGSGANVPTF.

This clonotype occurred many times. The CDR3 sequence is CSVARGTSASSYEQYF. The CDR3 coding sequence is TGCAGCGTAGCCAGGGGGACTAGCGCCTCCTCCTACGAGCAGTACTTC. The chain is built from TRBV29-1 and TRBJ2-7; 10 nucleotides align to TRBD2. This CDR3 spans 16 amino acids. Germline assignment: CDR1 SQVTM and CDR2 ANQGSEA. With 6 bases clipped from V and 0 bases from J, the junction kept 11 bases outside the gene matches.

J is TRBJ2-7 and V is TRBV6-5; 9 bases map to TRBD2. Germline V gene data show CDR1 as MNHEY and CDR2 as SVGAGI. The CDR3 runs 15 residues. V dropped 4 bases and J dropped 3; count of bases not matched to a gene: 7. The CDR3 nucleotides are TGTGCCAGCAGTTCGTTAGCGGGAGCCATCTACGAGCAGTACTTC. Translating it yields CASSSLAGAIYEQYF.

For this clonotype: The junction does not match germline at one end; this may be a read error. J is TRBJ2-3 and V is TRBV25-1; 7 bases are a match to TRBD1. The CDR3 sequence is 13 residues long. CDR1 is MGHDK, CDR2 SYGVNS, per germline. CDR3 in amino acids: CAGSESPSDRVVF. Here the CDR3 DNA reads TGTGCCGGCAGTGAATCCCCCTCTGACAGGGTTGTCTTT.

There are many counts of this clonotype. This chain connects TRBV7-9 to TRBJ1-1; the D gene is possibly TRBD1 (6 bases). Germline-derived CDR1 and CDR2 are SEHNR and FQNEAQ (reference sequence). V lost 5 bases and J lost 1, with 14 bases in between. The CDR3 consists of 15 residues. The CDR3 DNA follows: TGTGCCAGCAGCCCCCAGGGGCCCCCGAACACTGAAGCTTTCTTT. It specifies CASSPQGPPNTEAFF.

The chain has TRBV20-1 and TRBJ2-5; 9 nucleotides agree with TRBD2. Germline CDR1 is DFQATT and CDR2 is SNEGSKA (reference sequence). The CDR3 totals 14 residues. The trim removed 1 base at V and 3 bases at J, leaving 3 bases unmatched. The CDR3 sequence: CSARGGGAEETQYF. In nucleotides, the CDR3 is TGCAGTGCTAGAGGCGGGGGGGCCGAAGAGACCCAGTACTTC.

This clonotype was found many times. The chain uses TRBV14 and TRBJ1-2; D is undetermined. CDR1 SGHDN and CDR2 FVKESK come from the germline V gene. CDR3 length: 14 amino acids. Trimming took 4 bases from V and 2 from J, leaving 11 bases between them. DNA of the CDR3: TGTGCCAGCAGCCGATCACAACCAAACTATGGCTACACCTTC. Translation: CASSRSQPNYGYTF.

This clonotype was seen just once. A much larger clone differs by one base, so this may be a read error. Since the CDR3 does not end with the conserved phenylalanine or tryptophan, this likely comes from a read error. This chain uses TRBV5-6 with TRBJ1-5; 8 bases line up with TRBD1. There are 16 residues in the CDR3. V dropped 5 bases and J dropped 6; count of bases not matched to a gene: 13. Germline CDR1 reads SGHDT; CDR2 reads YYEEEE. CDR3 sequence reads: CASSIGQGVLVQPQHS. The CDR3 coding sequence is TGTGCCAGCAGTATCGGACAGGGCGTCCTTGTTCAGCCCCAGCATTCT.

The sample holds many counts of this clonotype. The rearrangement uses TRBV20-1 and TRBJ1-2; TRBD1 agrees at 12 bases. Per the germline V gene, CDR1 is DFQATT and CDR2 is SNEGSKA (reference sequence). This CDR3 contains 14 residues. V was pared by 3 bases and J by 6 bases, with 5 bases of the junction left unmatched. In DNA, the CDR3 is TGCAGTGCTAGTTGGGGACAGGGGGCTGATGGCTACACCTTC. This codes for CSASWGQGADGYTF.